Detailed here is one T cell receptor beta chain. Original analysis: Scientists estimated how many nucleated cells there were by amplifying reference gene primers. Sequencing was performed with immunoSEQ multiplex PCR; in TCRdb, only in-frame clones are kept and a portion is missing. The D gene and trimming were derived from the DNA, and the V and J assignments and clone size from that table. The data hold 150,000 to 200,000 clones, with around nine tenths observed a single time. This sample is part of a study of blood T cell repertoires in COVID-19. The overall study: Collection of acute and convalescent COVID-19 samples took place in the United States, Italy and Spain. PBMCs, B-cell-depleted T cells, or T cells were the source of the cDNA or gDNA that made up the material.

Trimming removed 5 bases at V and 1 base at J, with 11 bases between. In germline, CDR1 is LNHDA, CDR2 SQIVND (reference sequence). The CDR3 is 14 residues long. The sequenced sample was peripheral blood. The sequence came from a man aged 65 to 79 with acute or convalescent COVID-19. The rearrangement links TRBV19 to TRBJ2-5, with no clear D. Written as DNA, the CDR3 is TGTGCCAGTAGTCCCGGAGCAGTCCAAGAGACCCAGTACTTC. This codes for CASSPGAVQETQYF.